These 2 T cell receptor beta chains originate from one sample sequenced in a study of CD8+ T cells in alopecia areata. RNA was extracted and reverse transcribed into cDNA as the sequencing template. Only in-frame clones appear in the TCRdb table, and some are missing; sequencing was by immunoSEQ multiplex PCR. The repertoire includes 190,000 or so clones, about three fifths of them detected once, and roughly 5% sits in the top ten. The treatment: oral pan-JAK inhibitor, 5-10 mg twice daily. The specimen was CD4+ T cells sorted from blood, collected at week 24, from a patient treated with tofacitinib. Every receptor here comes from a human donor with alopecia areata.

V usage is TRBV5-1 and J usage is TRBJ1-2; 8 bases are shared with TRBD1. With V trimmed by 0 bases and J by 6 bases, 4 bases remained unmatched. This CDR3 is 14 amino acids long. Germline V gene lookup returns CDR1 SGHRS and CDR2 YFSETQ. In nucleotides, the CDR3 is TGCGCCAGCAGCTTGGGGACAGGGTCGGATGGCTACACCTTC. Translating gives CASSLGTGSDGYTF.

Only one count was recorded for this clone. This sequence joins TRBV5-1 and TRBJ2-3; 10 bases map to TRBD1. The CDR3 has 15 amino acids. Germline lookup yields CDR1 SGHRS and CDR2 YFSETQ. The V and J ends lost 3 bases and 2 bases, in that order; junction bases with no gene match: 3. CDR3 sequence: CASSSGQGFTDTQYF. As DNA, the CDR3 is TGCGCCAGCAGCTCGGGACAGGGGTTCACAGATACGCAGTATTTT.